These 20 T cell receptor beta chains came from one sample sequenced in a study of T cell responses to AZD1222 COVID-19 vaccine. Measured with immunoSEQ multiplex PCR; TCRdb has only the in-frame clones, and not every one. The repertoire holds around 180,000 clones, with 85% to 90% as singletons. The sample was peripheral blood, taken 28 days after the second AZD1222 dose. Every receptor here comes from an adult who received the AZD1222 COVID-19 vaccine.

The chain is built from TRBV5-1 and TRBJ2-7; possibly TRBD1 or TRBD2 for D (5 bases each). With 4 bases removed from V and 2 bases from J, the gap between germline ends came to 10 bases. Germline V lookup: CDR1 SGHRS, CDR2 YFSETQ. This CDR3 has 13 residues. CDR3 amino acids: CASSRDGAYEQYF. In nucleotides, the CDR3 is TGCGCCAGCAGCAGGGACGGAGCCTACGAGCAGTACTTC.

Turning to this clone: This sample includes further DNA sequences coding for the same CDR3. The gene calls are TRBV27 and TRBJ2-7, with D perhaps matching TRBD1 or TRBD2 (5 bases each). The CDR3 length is 11 residues. Germline V gives CDR1 MNHEY, CDR2 SMNVEV (reference sequence). Deletions cut 5 bases from V and 4 bases from J, with 6 bases between. CDR3 in DNA: TGTGCCAGCAGTGGGGGATACGAGCAGTACTTC. Its translation is CASSGGYEQYF.

The chain combines TRBV5-4 with TRBJ2-5, with D tentatively TRBD1 or TRBD2 (5 bases each). V was pared by 0 bases and J by 4 bases, with 13 bases between. The CDR3 is made up of 15 amino acids. Germline CDR1 reads SGHNT; CDR2 reads YYREEE (reference sequence). The chain's CDR3 is CASSLGQGVGETQYF. The CDR3 DNA reads TGTGCCAGCAGCTTGGGTCAGGGAGTTGGAGAGACCCAGTACTTC.

The DNA of the CDR3 is TGTGCCAGCAGCCGGGGACCGGCAGGGGCTCTCTCTGAAGCTTTCTTT. This codes for CASSRGPAGALSEAFF. This chain connects TRBV5-6 to TRBJ1-1, with D perhaps matching TRBD1 (6 bases). CDR3 length: 16 amino acids. Germline V gene sequence: CDR1 SGHDT, CDR2 YYEEEE. V lost 4 bases and J 6 bases, leaving 22 bases between the germline ends.

The chain is built from TRBV9 and TRBJ2-1; D remains ambiguous. In germline, CDR1 is SGDLS, CDR2 YYNGEE. The V gene lost 0 bases and the J gene lost 0 bases, with 7 bases spanning the gap. CDR3 length: 15 amino acids. DNA of the CDR3: TGTGCCAGCAGCGTAGCGCAGACCTCCTACAATGAGCAGTTCTTC. This translates into CASSVAQTSYNEQFF.

V is TRBV7-9 and J is TRBJ2-2; D is unclear. CDR1 and CDR2 (germline): SEHNR, FQNEAQ (reference sequence). The CDR3 extends over 15 amino acids. V gave up 1 base and J gave up 3 bases, with 9 bases separating them. Written as DNA, the CDR3 is TGTGCCAGCAGCTTAGGGCAGACGGACACCGGGGAGCTGTTTTTT. The encoded protein is CASSLGQTDTGELFF.

CDR3 residues: CASNPGQGGETQYF. The CDR3 bases are TGTGCCAGTAACCCCGGACAGGGCGGTGAGACCCAGTACTTC. The chain is built from TRBV19 and TRBJ2-5; TRBD1 aligns across 8 bases. Germline CDR1 reads LNHDA; CDR2 reads SQIVND (reference sequence). V shed 7 bases and J 5 bases; nucleotides not matched to a gene: 9. This CDR3 spans 14 amino acids.

This clone was detected once. The chain couples TRBV4-3 to TRBJ1-1, with 9 nucleotides matching TRBD1. Germline CDR1 is LGHNA and CDR2 is YSLEER. This CDR3 region has 17 residues. After removal of 0 bases from V and 3 bases from J, the junction contained 8 bases not matched to a gene. In nucleotides, the CDR3 is TGCGCCAGCAGCCAAGATCGGACAGGGGTCGGGGACACTGAAGCTTTCTTT. It encodes CASSQDRTGVGDTEAFF.

This chain links TRBV7-2 with TRBJ2-6; D call uncertain. Trimming shortened V by 1 base and J by 4 bases, and 5 bases separated the two germline ends. The CDR3 totals 14 residues. Germline-derived CDR1 and CDR2 are SGHTA and FQGNSA. The CDR3 DNA reads TGTGCCAGCAGCTTAGTTCCCGGGGCCAACGTCCTGACTTTC. Translating it yields CASSLVPGANVLTF. Using reference TRBV7-2 and TRBJ2-6 for the parts outside the CDR3, the full variable domain is GAGVSQSPSNKVTEKGKDVELRCDPISGHTALYWYRQSLGQGLEFLIYFQGNSAPDKSGLPSDRFSAERTGGSVSTLTIQRTQQEDSAVYLCASSLVPGANVLTFGAGSRLTVL.

Only one count was recorded for this clone. The chain joins TRBV6-5 to TRBJ2-5; no definite D call. In germline, CDR1 is MNHEY, CDR2 SVGAGI. V was shortened by 6 bases and J by 4 bases, with 6 bases between the two germline ends. The CDR3 has 11 residues. The CDR3 nucleotides are TGTGCCAGCAGAGTAGGAGAGACCCAGTACTTC. Protein product: CASRVGETQYF.

The rearrangement joins TRBV18 to TRBJ2-7; 10 bases align to TRBD1. This CDR3 comprises 15 residues. CDR1 is KGHSH, CDR2 LQKENI, per germline. The J segment lost 2 bases and the V segment lost 0 bases, leaving 1 base of the junction unmatched. Written as DNA, the CDR3 is TGTGCCAGCTCACCACCGGGACAGGGGCCCTACGAGCAGTACTTC. Translating gives CASSPPGQGPYEQYF.

The chain uses TRBV19 and TRBJ1-1, with no clear D. Trimming cost V 4 bases and J 2 bases, with 14 bases left between them. The length of the CDR3 is 15 residues. Germline-derived CDR1 and CDR2 are LNHDA and SQIVND (reference sequence). The CDR3 region has the DNA TGTGCCAGTAGTAGACCGGACGGAGGTAACACTGAAGCTTTCTTT. Its translation is CASSRPDGGNTEAFF.

The chain recombines TRBV5-6 with TRBJ2-3; 9 bases fit TRBD1. V dropped 2 bases and J dropped 3; count of bases not matched to a gene: 13. The CDR3 sequence is 18 residues long. Germline V gene data show CDR1 as SGHDT and CDR2 as YYEEEE. The CDR3 region is CASSFGRQGGRRTDTQYF. In DNA, the CDR3 is TGTGCCAGCAGCTTTGGGCGACAGGGGGGTCGCCGGACAGATACGCAGTATTTT.

The gene calls are TRBV6-4 and TRBJ2-3, with D unresolved. Germline V gene data show CDR1 as MRHNA and CDR2 as SNTAGT. The CDR3 spans 13 residues. V was pared by 5 bases and J by 6 bases, with 12 bases between. The CDR3 sequence: CASSFKTADTQYF. CDR3 bases: TGTGCCAGCAGTTTCAAAACTGCCGATACGCAGTATTTT.

This rearrangement joins TRBV18 to TRBJ2-3; TRBD2 might be the D (6 bases). The CDR3 is 16 amino acids. V was cut by 0 bases and J by 0 bases, with 10 bases left in between. From germline, CDR1 is KGHSH and CDR2 LQKENI. This CDR3 is CASSPPVRESTDTQYF. For the CDR3, the DNA is TGTGCCAGCTCACCACCGGTACGGGAGAGCACAGATACGCAGTATTTT.

The chain links TRBV7-8 to TRBJ2-7; D unclear. Germline CDR1 is SGHVS and CDR2 is FQNEAQ. Trimming took off 5 bases at V and 0 bases at J, with 14 bases between the two ends. The CDR3 has 15 residues. The DNA of the CDR3 is TGTGCCAGCAGCCCCCACCCGACACTCTCCTACGAGCAGTACTTC. This sequence encodes CASSPHPTLSYEQYF.

The chain couples TRBV7-9 to TRBJ1-4, with D unclear. The CDR3 runs to 16 residues. V lost 1 base and J 0 bases, leaving 9 bases between the germline ends. The germline V gene has CDR1 SEHNR and CDR2 FQNEAQ (reference sequence). The CDR3 DNA reads TGTGCCAGCAGCTTAGGAGGGAGTTCAACTAATGAAAAACTGTTTTTT. Protein product: CASSLGGSSTNEKLFF.

V is TRBV28 and J is TRBJ1-5; D not resolved. The V end was cut by 3 bases, the J end by 7 bases, with 4 bases between. Germline V gives CDR1 MDHEN, CDR2 SYDVKM. The CDR3 contains 11 residues. The CDR3 DNA reads as TGTGCCAGCAGTTTGGTACAGCCCCAGCATTTT. This translates into CASSLVQPQHF.

The V and J genes are TRBV24-1 and TRBJ2-1; no definite D call. V was trimmed by 4 bases and J by 2 bases, leaving 8 bases between them. Germline-derived CDR1 and CDR2 are KGHDR and SFDVKD. This CDR3 has 14 amino acids. For the CDR3, the DNA is TGTGCCACCAGTGACAGGATAACCTACAATGAGCAGTTCTTC. Translating it yields CATSDRITYNEQFF.

About this clone: Compared with germline, one end of the junction differs, possibly owing to a read error. The chain recombines TRBV7-7 with TRBJ1-3; D remains unclear. There are 13 residues in the CDR3. In germline, CDR1 is SSHAT, CDR2 FNYEAQ (reference sequence). CDR3 coding DNA: TGTGCTAGCAGCTTAGAGAAGGGAAACACCATATATTTT. Protein product: CASSLEKGNTIYF.